Below, one T cell receptor (beta chain) is given with its context. It has no known antigen specificity. No base quality information exists; no much larger clone differs at one position. TCRbeta CDR3 regions were amplified from genomic DNA by means of the immunoSEQ Assay, a bias-controlled multiplex PCR. The authors processed their data as follows. Nucleated cell counts per sample were estimated from amplification of reference gene primers within the assay. Sequence reads were collapsed and filtered to measure the absolute abundance of every unique TCRbeta CDR3 rearrangement. For each sample, productive Simpson clonality was calculated as the square root of Simpson's diversity index across productive rearrangements. Drawn from immuneACCESS, this table holds only the in-frame rearrangements with V and J called that TCRdb kept. Clones are partly lost; checked studies trace under half to an unresolved V gene and leave the rest unexplained. That table is the source of V, J and clone size, and D and trimming were worked out from the DNA. The sample data list about 110,000 clones, and around 83% of these were observed just once. 4% to 5% of the sample belongs to the ten largest clones.

The sample is drawn from a study of blood T cell repertoires in COVID-19 (dated by TCRdb to 2019 to 2021). About the full investigation: Collaborator samples came from the United States, Italy and Spain and covered acute and convalescent phases of COVID-19. The prospective study material was composed of cDNA or gDNA derived from T cells, B-cell-depleted T cells, or PBMCs. Subjects who had been exposed to COVID-19, were actively infected with it, or had recovered from it provided the deeply sampled blood TCRbeta repertoires that made up the dataset. A freely available public database, intended as a resource for researchers studying the immune response to SARS-CoV-2, is where the repertoires were released. Samples came from the ongoing ImmuneRACE study (first 160 participants) plus 1,254 subjects from 6 global collaborators. The sample metadata nearly always contained a de-identified subject ID, COVID-19 status, age in years and sex. Where available, HLA class I and class II types were taken from metadata supplied by the sample provider and were not determined by assay-based typing. General study outcomes and caveats: The quantity of clinical and demographic metadata differed by source and by participant and was supplied without curation.

Collaborating institutions collected whole blood in K2EDTA tubes following their own protocols. Collaborator samples were shipped for TCRbeta analysis as frozen whole blood, isolated PBMCs, or DNA extracted from either sample type. This TCR was recovered from a woman in her 70s with acute or convalescent COVID-19. Material for sequencing was peripheral blood.

The CDR3 sequence is CASLGKGGGNSPLHF. The nucleotide sequence is given as TGCGCCAGCCTAGGTAAAGGGGGTGGGAATTCACCCCTCCACTTT. The chain is assembled from TRBV10-1 and TRBJ1-6, with TRBD1 as a weak D call on 6 bases. There are 15 amino acids in the CDR3, from cysteine to phenylalanine inclusive. Here the CDR3 DNA is all that survives: 45 bases in frame from base 1. The junction shows trimming of 8 bases on V and 7 bases on J, plus 18 bases between the germline ends. Sequences WNHNN (CDR1) and SYGVQD (CDR2) are obtained from the germline V gene (reference sequence).